This is a list of T cell receptor beta chains from one sample in a study of T cell responses to AZD1222 COVID-19 vaccine. TCRdb's copy holds only in-frame clones and misses some; the assay was immunoSEQ multiplex PCR. The sample consists of nearly 200,000 clones, approximately 93% of them appearing once. Sequences were derived from peripheral blood, sampled 28 days after the second AZD1222 dose. The receptors derive from an adult who received the AZD1222 COVID-19 vaccine. Each CDR3 is given with its conserved first and last residue. D genes are given only for firm matches. Only part of the rows carry a size: once, few, many, or a class if the clone is expanded.

J,V,D,size,DNA,CDR3
TRBJ1-1,TRBV7-8,NA,NA,TGTGCCAGCAGCCCGCGCGGAGGAGCTGAAGCTTTCTTT,CASSPRGGAEAFF
TRBJ1-5,TRBV4-3,NA,NA,TGCGCCAGCAGCCAAGACGCAGCAGGGATTAGCAATCAGCCCCAGCATTTT,CASSQDAAGISNQPQHF
TRBJ1-4,TRBV3-1/TRBV3-2,NA,NA,TGTGCCAGCAGCCAAGCTGGTAATGAAAAACTGTTTTTT,CASSQAGNEKLFF
TRBJ1-6,TRBV5-1,TRBD1,once,TGCGCCAGCAGCGTTCAAAGGGGGCTACGTTCACCCCTCCACTTT,CASSVQRGLRSPLHF
TRBJ1-2,TRBV11-2,TRBD1,once,TGTGCCAGCAGCCCCGGACAGGGACTCTATGGCTACACCTTC,CASSPGQGLYGYTF
TRBJ1-5,TRBV5-1,NA,NA,TGCGCCAGCAGCTTCGACGGTAGCAATCAGCCCCAGCATTTT,CASSFDGSNQPQHF
TRBJ1-3,TRBV9,NA,once,TGTGCCAGCAGCCTTGGGGGGGCAGCCTCTGGAAACACCATATATTTT,CASSLGGAASGNTIYF
TRBJ1-6,TRBV10-3,NA,NA,TGTGCCATCAAGGCTCAGGGAAATTCACCCCTCCACTTT,CAIKAQGNSPLHF
TRBJ2-7,TRBV18,TRBD1,NA,TGTGCCAGCTCACCGGGACAGTCCTCCTACGAGCAGTACTTC,CASSPGQSSYEQYF
TRBJ1-4,TRBV14,NA,once,TGTGCCAGCAGGCTAGGAAAACTGTTTTTT,CASRLGKLFF
TRBJ2-1,TRBV4-1,TRBD2,NA,TGCGCCAGCAGCCAAGAGGGACTAGCAAGGTCCTACAATGAGCAGTTCTTC,CASSQEGLARSYNEQFF
TRBJ1-1,TRBV18,NA,NA,TGTGCCAGCTCACCACCGTCGGGGGGAGGGAACACTGAAGCTTTCTTT,CASSPPSGGGNTEAFF
TRBJ1-5,TRBV3-1/TRBV3-2,NA,NA,TGTGCCAGCAGCCAGGAGGACAGCCGGCCCCAGCATTTT,CASSQEDSRPQHF
TRBJ2-3,TRBV6-5,NA,NA,TGTGCCAGCAGTTACTCGATAGGCACGGGGACAGATACGCAGTATTTT,CASSYSIGTGTDTQYF
TRBJ1-2,TRBV29-1,TRBD1,NA,TGCAGCGTTGAAAACCAAGCTGACAGGGCGGGCTACACCTTC,CSVENQADRAGYTF
TRBJ1-5,TRBV19,NA,NA,TGTGCCAGTACCCAGGGGATGAGGGAATCCCAGCCCCAGCATTTT,CASTQGMRESQPQHF
TRBJ1-5,TRBV28,NA,NA,TGTGCCAGCAGGGCAGTGAGCCAGCCCCAGCATTTT,CASRAVSQPQHF
TRBJ1-4,TRBV6-1,NA,once,TGTGCCAGCAGTGATGGAGGGAGTAATGAAAAACTGTTTTTT,CASSDGGSNEKLFF
TRBJ2-2,TRBV29-1,TRBD1,NA,TGCAGCGCCAGCCAGGGGGTGAACACCGGGGAGCTGTTTTTT,CSASQGVNTGELFF
TRBJ2-3,TRBV11-1,NA,NA,TGTGCCAGCAGCTTAAGTAAAGCAGATACGCAGTATTTT,CASSLSKADTQYF
TRBJ1-2,TRBV9,NA,once,TGTGCCAGCAGCGTAGCACTGTTCGGGAACTATGGCTACACCTTC,CASSVALFGNYGYTF
TRBJ1-5,TRBV7-8,NA,NA,TGTGCCAGCAGCGGACAGCTTAGCAATCAGCCCCAGCATTTT,CASSGQLSNQPQHF
TRBJ1-2,TRBV16,NA,NA,TGTGCCAGCAGCCACCGGGATACCGTCTATGGCTACACCTTC,CASSHRDTVYGYTF
TRBJ1-1,TRBV25-1,NA,NA,TGTGCCAGCAGTGAATATTTGGGCACTGAAGCTTTCTTT,CASSEYLGTEAFF
TRBJ1-4,TRBV4-2,TRBD1,NA,TGTGCCAGCAGCCAGGGACAGGGTGGGGAAAAACTGTTTTTT,CASSQGQGGEKLFF
TRBJ1-2,TRBV9,TRBD1,NA,TGTGCCAGCAGCGTAGCGGACAGGCGGAACTATGGCTACACCTTC,CASSVADRRNYGYTF
TRBJ2-1,TRBV19,NA,NA,TGTGCCAGTAGTAGGGTTGATGGCAATGAGCAGTTCTTC,CASSRVDGNEQFF
TRBJ1-2,TRBV5-6,NA,NA,TGTGCCAGCAGCTGGGACAAGACATATGGCTACACCTTC,CASSWDKTYGYTF
TRBJ1-1,TRBV6-6,NA,NA,TGTGCCAGCAGTCGAGACAGCGGGAACACTGAAGCTTTCTTT,CASSRDSGNTEAFF
TRBJ1-1,TRBV12-3/TRBV12-4,TRBD1,NA,TGTGCCAGCACCAAAGCAGGGGGCACTGAAGCTTTCTTT,CASTKAGGTEAFF
TRBJ2-1,TRBV7-3,NA,NA,TGTGCCAGCAGCTTAAGCTCGGGTGAGCAGTTCTTC,CASSLSSGEQFF
TRBJ2-1,TRBV6-5,TRBD1,NA,TGTGCCAGCAGCTCGGACAGGGACAATGAGCAGTTCTTC,CASSSDRDNEQFF
TRBJ1-2,TRBV6-1,NA,NA,TGTGCCAGCAGTGAATCTACCGTCTATGGCTACACCTTC,CASSESTVYGYTF
TRBJ2-7,TRBV6-5,NA,NA,TGTGCCAGCAGTTACAACGGCGAGCAGTACTTC,CASSYNGEQYF
TRBJ1-4,TRBV7-2,TRBD1,once,TGTGCCAGCAGCCCTCGCAGGGACAGGGGCCGGGAAAAACTGTTTTTT,CASSPRRDRGREKLFF
TRBJ1-3,TRBV7-3,TRBD1,NA,TGTGCCAGCAGCTTACTGGGACAGGGCGTCTCTGGAAACACCATATATTTT,CASSLLGQGVSGNTIYF
TRBJ2-3,TRBV29-1,NA,once,TGCAGCGTTGAACAGGGTTCAGATACGCAGTATTTT,CSVEQGSDTQYF
TRBJ1-2,TRBV6-5,NA,NA,TGTGCCAGCAGTTTTGGCCAGACTAACTATGGCTACACCTTC,CASSFGQTNYGYTF
TRBJ2-2,TRBV7-3,TRBD2,NA,TGTGCCAGCAGCCGGACTAGCGGGGGGCCACCGAACACCGGGGAGCTGTTTTTT,CASSRTSGGPPNTGELFF
TRBJ1-2,TRBV3-1/TRBV3-2,NA,NA,TGTGCCAGCAGCCAAGATAGTGGCTACACCTTC,CASSQDSGYTF
TRBJ1-5,TRBV4-1,TRBD1,NA,TGCGCCAGCAGCGACCGGGACAGGGCCCATCAGCCCCAGCATTTT,CASSDRDRAHQPQHF
TRBJ1-5,TRBV18,NA,NA,TGTGCCAGCTCGGTGATACAGGGCGAACAGCCCCAGCATTTT,CASSVIQGEQPQHF
TRBJ1-4,TRBV6-5,NA,NA,TGTGCCAGCAGTTTCGGGGGGGGAGGGGAAAAACTGTTTTTT,CASSFGGGGEKLFF
TRBJ1-3,TRBV24-1,NA,NA,TGTGCCACCAGTGCTGGGGGCTCTGGAAACACCATATATTTT,CATSAGGSGNTIYF
TRBJ1-6,TRBV27,NA,few,TGTGCCAGCAGCCAGGGCGACAGAGATAATTCACCCCTCCACTTT,CASSQGDRDNSPLHF
TRBJ2-5,TRBV4-1,TRBD2,few,TGCGCCAGCAGCCAGAAAGGCGGGGGGGCGGAGACCCAGTACTTC,CASSQKGGGAETQYF
TRBJ2-1,TRBV30,TRBD1,NA,TGTGCCTGGAGTTCGGGACAGGGGAGCTACAATGAGCAGTTCTTC,CAWSSGQGSYNEQFF
TRBJ1-1,TRBV7-3,NA,NA,TGTGCCAGCAGCAGCTCAGGGGAGACTGAAGCTTTCTTT,CASSSSGETEAFF
TRBJ1-5,TRBV6-6,NA,NA,TGTGCCAGCAGTTACTCTTCGGGGCTTAGCAATCAGCCCCAGCATTTT,CASSYSSGLSNQPQHF
TRBJ2-2,TRBV5-6,NA,NA,TGTGCCAGCACCCGCCCGGGGGAGAACACCGGGGAGCTGTTTTTT,CASTRPGENTGELFF
TRBJ2-1,TRBV7-9,NA,NA,TGTGCCAGCAGCTTTCCAAAACAGGGAACCTCCTACAATGAGCAGTTCTTC,CASSFPKQGTSYNEQFF
TRBJ2-2,TRBV4-3,NA,NA,TGCGCCAGCAGCTCGGATCTAGGGGTTTGGTCCGGGGAGCTGTTTTTT,CASSSDLGVWSGELFF
TRBJ1-2,TRBV15,NA,NA,TGTGCCACCAGCAGAGGGGACCCATTGGGCTACACCTTC,CATSRGDPLGYTF